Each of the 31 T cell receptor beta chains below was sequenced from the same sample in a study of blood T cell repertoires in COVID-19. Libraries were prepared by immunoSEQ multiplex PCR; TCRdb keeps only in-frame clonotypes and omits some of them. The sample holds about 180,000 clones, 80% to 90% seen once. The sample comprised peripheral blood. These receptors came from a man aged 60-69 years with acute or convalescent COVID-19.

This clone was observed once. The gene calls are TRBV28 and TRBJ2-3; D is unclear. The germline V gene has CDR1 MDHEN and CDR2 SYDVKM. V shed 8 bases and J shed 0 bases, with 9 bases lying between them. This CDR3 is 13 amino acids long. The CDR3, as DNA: TGTGCCAGCGTGGGCGCTAGCACAGATACGCAGTATTTT. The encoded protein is CASVGASTDTQYF.

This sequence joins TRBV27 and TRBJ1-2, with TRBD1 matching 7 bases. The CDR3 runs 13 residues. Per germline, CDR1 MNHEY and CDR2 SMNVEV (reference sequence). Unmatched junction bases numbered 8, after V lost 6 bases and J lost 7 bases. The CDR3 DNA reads TGTGCCAGCAGATACCGGGACAGAGGTGGCTACACCTTC. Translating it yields CASRYRDRGGYTF.

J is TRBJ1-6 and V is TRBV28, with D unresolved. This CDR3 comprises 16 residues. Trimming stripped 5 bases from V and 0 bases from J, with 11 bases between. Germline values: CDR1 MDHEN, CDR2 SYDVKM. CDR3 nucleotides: TGTGCCAGCAGTCCCGACAAGAGCTCCTATAATTCACCCCTCCACTTT. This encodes CASSPDKSSYNSPLHF. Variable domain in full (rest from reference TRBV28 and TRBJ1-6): DVKVTQSSRYLVKRTGEKVFLECVQDMDHENMFWYRQDPGLGLRLIYFSYDVKMKEKGDIPEGYSVSREKKERFSLILESASTNQTSMYLCASSPDKSSYNSPLHFGNGTRLTVT.

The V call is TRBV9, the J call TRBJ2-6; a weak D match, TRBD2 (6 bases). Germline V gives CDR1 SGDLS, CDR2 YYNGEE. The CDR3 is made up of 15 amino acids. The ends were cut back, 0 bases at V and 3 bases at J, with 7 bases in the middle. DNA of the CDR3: TGTGCCAGCAGCGTAGTGCGGGGTGGGGCCAACGTCCTGACTTTC. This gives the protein CASSVVRGGANVLTF. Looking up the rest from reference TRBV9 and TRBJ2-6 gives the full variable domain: DSGVTQTPKHLITATGQRVTLRCSPRSGDLSVYWYQQSLDQGLQFLIQYYNGEERAKGNILERFSAQQFPDLHSELNLSSLELGDSALYFCASSVVRGGANVLTFGAGSRLTVL.

CDR3 nucleotide sequence: TGTGCCAGCACATGGCACAAAAATTCACCCCTCCACTTT. Translated: CASTWHKNSPLHF. The V and J genes are TRBV28 and TRBJ1-6; unclear D gene. The germline V gene has CDR1 MDHEN and CDR2 SYDVKM. This CDR3 comprises 13 residues. The ends were cut back, 7 bases at V and 7 bases at J, with 11 bases in the middle.

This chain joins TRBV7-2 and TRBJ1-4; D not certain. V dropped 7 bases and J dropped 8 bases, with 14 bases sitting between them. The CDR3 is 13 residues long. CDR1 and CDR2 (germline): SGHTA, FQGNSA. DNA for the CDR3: TGTGCCAGCAACCCCGGGGATACCGAAAAACTGTTTTTT. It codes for CASNPGDTEKLFF.

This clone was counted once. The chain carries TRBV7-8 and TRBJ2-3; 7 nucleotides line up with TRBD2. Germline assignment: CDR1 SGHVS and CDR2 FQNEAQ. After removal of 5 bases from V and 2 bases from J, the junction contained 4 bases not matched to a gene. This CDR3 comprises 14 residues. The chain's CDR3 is CASSVGTTTDTQYF. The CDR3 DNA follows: TGTGCCAGCAGCGTAGGGACTACCACAGATACGCAGTATTTT. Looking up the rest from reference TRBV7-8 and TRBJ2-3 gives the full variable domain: GAGVSQSPRYKVAKRGQDVALRCDPISGHVSLFWYQQALGQGPEFLTYFQNEAQLDKSGLPSDRFFAERPEGSVSTLKIQRTQQEDSAVYLCASSVGTTTDTQYFGPGTRLTVL.

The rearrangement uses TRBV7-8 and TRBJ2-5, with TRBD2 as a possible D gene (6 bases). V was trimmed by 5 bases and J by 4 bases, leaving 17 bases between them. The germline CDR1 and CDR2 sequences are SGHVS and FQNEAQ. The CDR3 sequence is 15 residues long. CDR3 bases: TGTGCCAGCAGCGGGGGACTCCTAAAGGGAGAGACCCAGTACTTC. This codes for CASSGGLLKGETQYF.

CDR3 protein: CATSSALAGEGTGELFF. DNA of the CDR3: TGTGCCACCAGCAGCGCACTAGCGGGAGAAGGGACCGGGGAGCTGTTTTTT. This sequence joins TRBV15 and TRBJ2-2; TRBD2 matches at 11 bases. After removal of 3 bases from V and 5 bases from J, the junction contained 8 bases not matched to a gene. This CDR3 region has 17 residues. CDR1 LNHNV and CDR2 YYDKDF come from the germline V gene (reference sequence).

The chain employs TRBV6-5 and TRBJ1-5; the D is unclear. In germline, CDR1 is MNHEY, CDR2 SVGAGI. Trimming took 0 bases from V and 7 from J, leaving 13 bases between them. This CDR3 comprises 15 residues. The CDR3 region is CASSYSSVGRQPQHF. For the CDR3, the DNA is TGTGCCAGCAGTTACTCGAGTGTGGGGAGGCAGCCCCAGCATTTT.

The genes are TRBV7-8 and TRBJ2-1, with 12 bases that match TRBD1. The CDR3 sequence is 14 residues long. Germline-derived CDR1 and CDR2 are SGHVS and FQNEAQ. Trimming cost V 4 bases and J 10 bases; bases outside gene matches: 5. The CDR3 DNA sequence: TGTGCCAGCAGCTCCGGGACAGGGGGCTGGGAGCAGTTCTTC. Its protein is CASSSGTGGWEQFF.

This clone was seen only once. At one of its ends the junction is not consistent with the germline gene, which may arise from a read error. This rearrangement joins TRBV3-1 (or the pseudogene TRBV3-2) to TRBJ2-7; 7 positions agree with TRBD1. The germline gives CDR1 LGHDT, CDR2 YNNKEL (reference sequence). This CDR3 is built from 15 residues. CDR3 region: CASSEDRVGSYEQYF. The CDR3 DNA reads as TGTGCCAGCAGCGAAGACAGGGTCGGATCCTACGAGCAGTACTTC.

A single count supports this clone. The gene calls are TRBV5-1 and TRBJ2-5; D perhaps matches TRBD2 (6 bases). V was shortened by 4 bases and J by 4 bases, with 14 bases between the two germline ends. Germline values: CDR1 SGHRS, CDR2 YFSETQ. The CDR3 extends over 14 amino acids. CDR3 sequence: CASSPGTSRETQYF. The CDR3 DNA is TGCGCCAGCAGCCCAGGTACTAGCAGAGAGACCCAGTACTTC.

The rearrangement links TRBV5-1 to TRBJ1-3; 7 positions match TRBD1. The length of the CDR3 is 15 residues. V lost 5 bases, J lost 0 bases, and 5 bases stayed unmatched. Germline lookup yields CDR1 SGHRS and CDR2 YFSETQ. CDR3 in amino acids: CASRPGQSSGNTIYF. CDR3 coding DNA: TGCGCCAGCAGACCGGGACAGAGCTCTGGAAACACCATATATTTT.

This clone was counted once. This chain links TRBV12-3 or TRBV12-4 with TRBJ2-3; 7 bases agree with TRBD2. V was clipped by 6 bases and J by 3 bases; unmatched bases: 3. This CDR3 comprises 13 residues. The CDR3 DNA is TGTGCCAGCAGGTGGGAGGGTACAGATACGCAGTATTTT. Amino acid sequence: CASRWEGTDTQYF.

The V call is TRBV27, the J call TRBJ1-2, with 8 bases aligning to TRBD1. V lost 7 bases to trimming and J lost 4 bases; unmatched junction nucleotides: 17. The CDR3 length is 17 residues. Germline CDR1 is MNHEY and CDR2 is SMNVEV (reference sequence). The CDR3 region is CASKLTGGPLRFYGYTF. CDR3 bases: TGTGCCAGCAAACTTACAGGGGGTCCGCTAAGATTCTATGGCTACACCTTC.

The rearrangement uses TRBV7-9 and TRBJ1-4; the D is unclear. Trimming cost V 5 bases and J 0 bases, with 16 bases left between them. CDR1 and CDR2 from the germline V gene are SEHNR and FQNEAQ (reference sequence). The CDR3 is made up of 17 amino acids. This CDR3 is CASSTYSFPTTNEKLFF. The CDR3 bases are TGTGCCAGCAGCACTTACAGTTTTCCGACAACTAATGAAAAACTGTTTTTT.

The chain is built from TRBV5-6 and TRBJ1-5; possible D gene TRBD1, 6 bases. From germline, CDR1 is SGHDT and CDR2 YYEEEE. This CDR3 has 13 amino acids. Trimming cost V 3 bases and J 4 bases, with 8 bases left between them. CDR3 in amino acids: CASSSQGNQPQHF. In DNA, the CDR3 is TGTGCCAGCAGCTCGCAGGGGAATCAGCCCCAGCATTTT.

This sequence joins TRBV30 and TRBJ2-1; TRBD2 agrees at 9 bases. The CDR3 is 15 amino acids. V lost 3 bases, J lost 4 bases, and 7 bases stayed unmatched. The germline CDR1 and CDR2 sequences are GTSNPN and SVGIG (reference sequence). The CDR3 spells CAWSSGTSTYNEQFF. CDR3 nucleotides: TGTGCCTGGAGCAGCGGGACTAGCACATACAATGAGCAGTTCTTC. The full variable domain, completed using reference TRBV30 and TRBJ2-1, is SQTIHQWPATLVQPVGSPLSLECTVEGTSNPNLYWYRQAAGRGLQLLFYSVGIGQISSEVPQNLSASRPQDRQFILSSKKLLLSDSGFYLCAWSSGTSTYNEQFFGPGTRLTVL.

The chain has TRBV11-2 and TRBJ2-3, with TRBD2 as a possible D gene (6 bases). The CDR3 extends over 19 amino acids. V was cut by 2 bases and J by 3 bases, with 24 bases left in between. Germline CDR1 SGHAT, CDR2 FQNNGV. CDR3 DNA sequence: TGTGCCAGCAGCTTAAATGGCGTCCGGGTCGGGAGAATGACAGATACGCAGTATTTT. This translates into CASSLNGVRVGRMTDTQYF.

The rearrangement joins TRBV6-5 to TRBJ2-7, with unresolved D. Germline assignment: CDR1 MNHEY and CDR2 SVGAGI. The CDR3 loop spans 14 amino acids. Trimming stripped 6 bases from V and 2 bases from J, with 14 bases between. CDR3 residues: CASRTTGSPYEQYF. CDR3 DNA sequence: TGTGCCAGCAGAACAACCGGGTCCCCCTACGAGCAGTACTTC.

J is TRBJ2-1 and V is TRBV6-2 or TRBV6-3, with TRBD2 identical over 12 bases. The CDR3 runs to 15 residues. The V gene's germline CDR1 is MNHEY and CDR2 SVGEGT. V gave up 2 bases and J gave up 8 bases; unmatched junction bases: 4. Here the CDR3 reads CASSYRLAGGDEQFF. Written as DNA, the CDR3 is TGTGCCAGCAGTTACCGGCTAGCGGGAGGGGATGAGCAGTTCTTC.

The CDR3: CASPYPGQKFDQPQHF. The CDR3 DNA follows: TGTGCCAGCCCTTACCCGGGACAGAAATTTGATCAGCCCCAGCATTTT. The chain links TRBV5-6 to TRBJ1-5; TRBD1 agrees at 7 bases. The CDR3 sequence is 16 residues long. V was clipped by 7 bases and J by 5 bases; unmatched bases: 15. From germline, CDR1 is SGHDT and CDR2 YYEEEE.

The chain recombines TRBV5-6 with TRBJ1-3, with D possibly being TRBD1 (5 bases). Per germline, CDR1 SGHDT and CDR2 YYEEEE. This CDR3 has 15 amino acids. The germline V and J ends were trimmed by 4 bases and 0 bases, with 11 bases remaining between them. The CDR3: CASSMGQYSGNTIYF. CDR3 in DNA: TGTGCCAGCAGCATGGGGCAGTACTCTGGAAACACCATATATTTT.

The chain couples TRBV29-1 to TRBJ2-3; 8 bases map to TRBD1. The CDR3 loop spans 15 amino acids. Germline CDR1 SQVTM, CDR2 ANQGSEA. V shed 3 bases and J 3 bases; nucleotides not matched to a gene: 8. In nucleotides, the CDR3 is TGCAGCGTTGACCTGGACAGGGTTTTAACAGATACGCAGTATTTT. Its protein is CSVDLDRVLTDTQYF.

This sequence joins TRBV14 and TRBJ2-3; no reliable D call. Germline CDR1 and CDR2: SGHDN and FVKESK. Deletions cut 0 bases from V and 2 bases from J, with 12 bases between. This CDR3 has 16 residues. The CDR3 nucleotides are TGTGCCAGCAGCCAAGAATGGCACCCTGCCACAGATACGCAGTATTTT. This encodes CASSQEWHPATDTQYF.

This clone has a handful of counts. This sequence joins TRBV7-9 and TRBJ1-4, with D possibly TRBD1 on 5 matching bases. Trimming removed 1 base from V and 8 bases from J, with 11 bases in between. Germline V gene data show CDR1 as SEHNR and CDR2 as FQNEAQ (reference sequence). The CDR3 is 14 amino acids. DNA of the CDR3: TGTGCCAGCAGCTTAGGCCATTGGGGCGAAAAACTGTTTTTT. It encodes CASSLGHWGEKLFF.

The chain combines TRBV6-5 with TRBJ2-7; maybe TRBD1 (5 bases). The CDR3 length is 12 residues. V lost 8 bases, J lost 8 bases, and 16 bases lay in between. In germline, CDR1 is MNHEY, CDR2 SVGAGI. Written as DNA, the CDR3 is TGTGCCAGCGGGCAGGGCACGGTCCAGCAGTACTTC. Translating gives CASGQGTVQQYF.

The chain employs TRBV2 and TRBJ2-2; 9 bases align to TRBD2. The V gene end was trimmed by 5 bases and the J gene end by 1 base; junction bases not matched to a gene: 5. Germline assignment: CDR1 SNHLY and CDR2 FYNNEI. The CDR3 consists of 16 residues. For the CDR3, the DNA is TGTGCCAGCAGTCCCAAGACTAGCGGGAACACCGGGGAGCTGTTTTTT. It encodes CASSPKTSGNTGELFF.

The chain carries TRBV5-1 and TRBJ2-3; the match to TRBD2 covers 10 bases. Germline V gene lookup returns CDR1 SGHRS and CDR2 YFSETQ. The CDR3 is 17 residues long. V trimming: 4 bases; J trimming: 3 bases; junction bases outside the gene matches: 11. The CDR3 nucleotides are TGCGCCAGCAGCCCCGGGACTAGCGCGATTGTAACAGATACGCAGTATTTT. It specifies CASSPGTSAIVTDTQYF.

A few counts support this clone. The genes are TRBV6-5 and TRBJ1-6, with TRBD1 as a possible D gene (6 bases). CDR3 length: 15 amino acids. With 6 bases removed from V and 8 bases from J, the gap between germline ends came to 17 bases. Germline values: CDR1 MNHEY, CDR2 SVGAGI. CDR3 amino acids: CASRIRDTADSPLHF. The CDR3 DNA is TGTGCCAGCAGAATCCGGGACACGGCGGATTCACCCCTCCACTTT.